One and the same sample provided the 21 T cell receptor beta chains below, sequenced in a study of early T cells in non-severe SARS-CoV-2 infection. TCRdb re-derived calls from the 5' RACE reads in MiXCR, one entry per CDR3 protein. The sample includes tens of thousands of distinct CDR3 sequences, roughly an eighth of them seen just once. The sample consisted of whole blood, taken at baseline. The receptors shown here come from an adult who was a healthcare worker with PCR-confirmed SARS-CoV-2 infection or an uninfected control (not recorded which).

The chain uses TRBV6-2 or TRBV6-3 and TRBJ2-7; TRBD2 matches 11 bases. The CDR3 has 15 amino acids. Germline V gene lookup returns CDR1 MNHEY and CDR2 SVGEGT. The ends lost 8 bases at V and 3 bases at J; junction bases unmatched: 9. The CDR3 spells CASFTELAGVYEQYF. CDR3 in DNA: TGTGCCAGCTTCACTGAACTAGCGGGAGTCTACGAGCAGTACTTC.

The chain carries TRBV19 and TRBJ2-5; perhaps TRBD2 as D (6 bases). The germline V gene encodes CDR1 LNHDA and CDR2 SQIVND (reference sequence). Deletions cut 6 bases from V and 2 bases from J, with 13 bases between. The CDR3 sequence is 14 residues long. Written as DNA, the CDR3 is TGTGCCAGTAGCTCGGGAGTCCTTCAAGAGACCCAGTACTTC. Its protein product is CASSSGVLQETQYF.

The genes are TRBV6-1 and TRBJ2-3, with D perhaps TRBD2 (5 bases). This CDR3 is built from 15 residues. V lost 1 base to trimming and J lost 0 bases, with 8 bases between them. From germline, CDR1 is MNHNS and CDR2 SASEGT. CDR3 DNA: TGTGCCAGCAGTGAAGTTACTAGGAGCACAGATACGCAGTATTTT. This translates into CASSEVTRSTDTQYF.

This clonotype was detected many times. The chain uses TRBV6-2 or TRBV6-3 and TRBJ2-7; 9 bases map to TRBD2. The germline V gene encodes CDR1 MNHEY and CDR2 SVGEGT. This CDR3 has 14 residues. The V and J ends lost 6 bases and 1 base, in that order; junction bases with no gene match: 4. The CDR3 sequence is CASRIAGESYEQYF. The CDR3 DNA reads as TGTGCCAGCAGAATAGCGGGAGAGTCCTACGAGCAGTACTTC.

This clonotype was recorded a few times. This chain's CDR3 is CASSLLEGVEQFF. The CDR3 bases are TGTGCCAGCAGTTTACTGGAGGGAGTTGAGCAGTTCTTC. V is TRBV12-3 or TRBV12-4 and J is TRBJ2-1, with D perhaps TRBD2 (6 bases). The length of the CDR3 is 13 residues. The V gene lost 2 bases and the J gene lost 9 bases, with 11 bases spanning the gap.

This rearrangement joins TRBV2 to TRBJ2-3, with D tentatively TRBD1 or TRBD2 (5 bases each). V was pared by 4 bases and J by 5 bases, with 13 bases between. CDR3 length equals 14 residues. Germline CDR1 is SNHLY and CDR2 is FYNNEI. The CDR3 DNA reads TGTGCCAGCAGTGTTGGGGGAACGAGAGATACGCAGTATTTT. It encodes CASSVGGTRDTQYF.

The rearrangement uses TRBV28 and TRBJ2-1, with 12 positions matching TRBD1. Losses at the gene ends were 2 bases for V and 9 bases for J; bases not matched to a gene: 5. CDR3 size: 15 residues. Per germline, CDR1 MDHEN and CDR2 SYDVKM. Written as DNA, the CDR3 is TGTGCCAGCAGTTTAGGGGGACAGGGGGCACTTGAGCAGTTCTTC. Amino acid sequence: CASSLGGQGALEQFF.

The J gene is TRBJ2-1, the V gene TRBV7-8; 9 nucleotides match TRBD2. CDR1 SGHVS and CDR2 FQNEAQ come from the germline V gene. J was trimmed by 6 bases and V by 6 bases; bases with no gene match: 9. This CDR3 comprises 15 residues. The CDR3 loop reads CASSYLAGSPNEQFF. CDR3 nucleotides: TGTGCCAGCAGTTATCTAGCGGGATCCCCCAATGAGCAGTTCTTC.

This clonotype has a handful of counts. This chain connects TRBV18 to TRBJ2-7, with TRBD1 as a possible D gene (6 bases). Trimming took 3 bases from V and 4 from J, leaving 13 bases between them. Per the germline V gene, CDR1 is KGHSH and CDR2 is LQKENI. This CDR3 spans 14 amino acids. DNA for the CDR3: TGTGCCAGCTCACCTTCCGGGACAATTTACGAGCAGTACTTC. Amino acid sequence: CASSPSGTIYEQYF.

The table lists this clonotype with many counts. The germline gene is not matched at one end of the junction; a read error may be the cause. The gene calls are TRBV18 and TRBJ2-3, with D unresolved. The CDR3 loop spans 15 amino acids. Germline V gives CDR1 KGHSH, CDR2 LQKENI. CDR3 residues: CASPPTGYSTDTQYF. The DNA for the CDR3 is TGTGCCAGCCCACCAACCGGCTATAGCACAGATACGCAGTATTTT.

The chain uses TRBV11-3 and TRBJ2-5, with TRBD2 identical over 9 bases. CDR3 length: 17 residues. Germline assignment: CDR1 SGHNT and CDR2 YENEEA. The V segment lost 4 bases and the J segment 5 bases; nucleotides outside the gene matches: 14. CDR3 bases: TGTGCCAGCAGCTCGTCCCCTAGCGGGATTTGGTCGGAGACCCAGTACTTC. Encoded protein: CASSSSPSGIWSETQYF. The whole variable domain, remainder taken from reference TRBV11-3 and TRBJ2-5, is EAGVVQSPRYKIIEKKQPVAFWCNPISGHNTLYWYLQNLGQGPELLIRYENEEAVDDSQLPKDRFSAERLKGVDSTLKIQPAELGDSAVYLCASSSSPSGIWSETQYFGPGTRLLVL.

This clonotype was counted at least ten times. The CDR3 sequence: CSVGLSGSDEQYF. The CDR3, as DNA: TGCAGCGTTGGCCTTAGCGGGAGCGACGAGCAGTACTTC. The chain combines TRBV29-1 with TRBJ2-7; 9 bases match TRBD2. The germline V gene has CDR1 SQVTM and CDR2 ANQGSEA. The CDR3 is 13 residues long. After removal of 4 bases from V and 5 bases from J, the junction contained 6 bases not matched to a gene.

This clonotype turned up a few times. The chain links TRBV29-1 to TRBJ1-3; D not certain. V shed 2 bases and J shed 3 bases, with 2 bases lying between them. The V gene's germline CDR1 is SQVTM and CDR2 ANQGSEA. This CDR3 comprises 11 residues. Here the CDR3 reads CSVESGNTIYF. DNA for the CDR3: TGCAGCGTTGAAAGTGGAAACACCATATATTTT.

Only a few counts were recorded for this clonotype. The chain combines TRBV30 with TRBJ1-1; 7 nucleotides match TRBD1. V trimming: 2 bases; J trimming: 1 base; junction bases outside the gene matches: 4. CDR1 and CDR2 from the germline V gene are GTSNPN and SVGIG (reference sequence). The CDR3 is 14 residues long. The CDR3 DNA reads TGTGCCTGGAGTCCGAGGACAGGGAACACTGAAGCTTTCTTT. It yields the protein CAWSPRTGNTEAFF.

The J gene is TRBJ2-7, the V gene TRBV20-1, with 9 bases matching TRBD1. The CDR3 spans 13 residues. Trimming removed 5 bases from V and 7 bases from J; junction bases left unmatched: 9. CDR1 is DFQATT, CDR2 SNEGSKA, per germline (reference sequence). CDR3 amino acids: CSAATGGSWEQYF. As DNA, the CDR3 is TGCAGTGCTGCTACAGGGGGCTCTTGGGAGCAGTACTTC.

Only a few counts were recorded for this clonotype. V and J are TRBV5-1 and TRBJ2-1, with 16 bases identical to TRBD2. Germline-derived CDR1 and CDR2 are SGHRS and YFSETQ. V lost 7 bases, J lost 0 bases, and 13 bases stayed unmatched. The CDR3 contains 20 residues. The DNA of the CDR3 is TGCGCCAGCCCACCCCCGGGACTAGCGGGAGGGCTCTCCTCCTACAATGAGCAGTTCTTC. It codes for CASPPPGLAGGLSSYNEQFF.

This clonotype has ten or more counts. V is TRBV6-2 or TRBV6-3 and J is TRBJ2-7; 7 nucleotides agree with TRBD2. V trimming: 5 bases; J trimming: 1 base; junction bases outside the gene matches: 17. Germline V gene data show CDR1 as MNHEY and CDR2 as SVGEGT. The CDR3 has 18 residues. CDR3 bases: TGTGCCAGCAGTCGCCATCAGGGAGGGACTGCCTCATCCTACGAGCAGTACTTC. Translated, it gives CASSRHQGGTASSYEQYF.

This sequence joins TRBV10-1 and TRBJ1-2, with D unclear. Germline CDR1 WNHNN, CDR2 SYGVQD (reference sequence). V was trimmed by 6 bases and J by 8 bases, leaving 16 bases between them. The CDR3 length is 13 residues. The CDR3, as DNA: TGCGCCAGCAGCGGGATGTGCATCGGAGGCTACACCTTC. It yields the protein CASSGMCIGGYTF.

Ten or more counts support this clonotype. This chain links TRBV7-2 with TRBJ1-1, with 8 bases matching TRBD1. CDR3 length: 14 amino acids. Germline CDR1 reads SGHTA; CDR2 reads FQGNSA. V lost 5 bases to trimming and J lost 5 bases; unmatched junction nucleotides: 7. CDR3 bases: TGTGCCAGCAGCCCCCAGGGGGCGGGGACTGAAGCTTTCTTT. This sequence encodes CASSPQGAGTEAFF. Filled out from reference TRBV7-2 and TRBJ1-1, the complete variable domain reads GAGVSQSPSNKVTEKGKDVELRCDPISGHTALYWYRQSLGQGLEFLIYFQGNSAPDKSGLPSDRFSAERTGGSVSTLTIQRTQQEDSAVYLCASSPQGAGTEAFFGQGTRLTVV.

This sequence joins TRBV11-1 and TRBJ1-2; D is undetermined. The germline V and J ends were trimmed by 3 bases and 14 bases, with 22 bases remaining between them. The germline V gene encodes CDR1 SGHAT and CDR2 FQDESV (reference sequence). The CDR3 extends over 14 amino acids. CDR3 protein: CASSFSSPTYLITF. DNA of the CDR3: TGTGCCAGCAGCTTCTCCAGCCCTACGTACTTAATAACCTTC.

This clonotype was seen repeatedly, ten times or more. The chain uses TRBV9 and TRBJ2-3, with TRBD2 identical over 16 bases. This CDR3 has 17 amino acids. From germline, CDR1 is SGDLS and CDR2 YYNGEE. Germline trimming cut 6 bases from V and 3 bases from J; bases unmatched to any gene: 7. CDR3 sequence reads: CASTKTGLAGGTDTQYF. The CDR3 DNA sequence: TGTGCCAGCACCAAGACGGGACTAGCGGGGGGGACAGATACGCAGTATTTT.